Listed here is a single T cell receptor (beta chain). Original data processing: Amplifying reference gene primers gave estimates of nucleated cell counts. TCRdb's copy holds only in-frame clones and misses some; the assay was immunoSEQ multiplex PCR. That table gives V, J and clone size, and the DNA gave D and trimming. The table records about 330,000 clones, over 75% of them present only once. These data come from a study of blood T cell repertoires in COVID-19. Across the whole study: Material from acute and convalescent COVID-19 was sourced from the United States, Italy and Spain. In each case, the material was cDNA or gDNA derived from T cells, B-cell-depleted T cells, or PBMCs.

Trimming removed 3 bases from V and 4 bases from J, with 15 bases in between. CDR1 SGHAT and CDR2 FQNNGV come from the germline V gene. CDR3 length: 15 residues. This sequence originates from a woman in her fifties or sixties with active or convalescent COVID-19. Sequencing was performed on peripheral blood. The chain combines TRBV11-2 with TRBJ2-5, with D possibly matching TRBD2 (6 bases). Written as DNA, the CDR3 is TGTGCCAGCAGCTTGGGTACAACCGGGAGAGAGACCCAGTACTTC. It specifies CASSLGTTGRETQYF. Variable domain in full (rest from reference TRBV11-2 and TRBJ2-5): EAGVAQSPRYKIIEKRQSVAFWCNPISGHATLYWYQQILGQGPKLLIQFQNNGVVDDSQLPKDRFSAERLKGVDSTLKIQPAKLEDSAVYLCASSLGTTGRETQYFGPGTRLLVL.